The rows below give T cell receptor beta chains drawn from one sample of a study of early T cells in non-severe SARS-CoV-2 infection. TCRdb called the 5' RACE reads again in MiXCR, with one record for every CDR3 protein. The sample lists about 80,000 distinct CDR3 sequences; about 5% were seen once. This specimen was whole blood, taken at baseline. Receptors were obtained from an adult who was a healthcare worker with PCR-confirmed SARS-CoV-2 infection or an uninfected control (not recorded which). The conserved cysteine and the conserved F or W are not part of the CDR3 here. The order of the fields is clone size, J gene, V gene, CDR3 protein. Size values are once, few and many counts, or a class for expanded clones, and some rows have none.

many,TRBJ2-1,TRBV7-9,ASSSVQGRPNEQF
many,TRBJ2-6,TRBV12-3/TRBV12-4,ASSRSSGANVLT
-,TRBJ2-7,TRBV5-1,ASSSGQGNYEQY
-,TRBJ1-5,TRBV4-2,ASSGGNQPQH
many,TRBJ2-3,TRBV30,AWSGGGEGLDTQY
many,TRBJ1-1,TRBV29-1,SVRTGRDTEAF
many,TRBJ2-3,TRBV2,ADQDRTIVT
few,TRBJ2-7,TRBV21-1,ASTPGGEPIHEQY
many,TRBJ2-5,TRBV7-9,ASSLAPDRGKETQY
few,TRBJ1-1,TRBV20-1,SARMITPEAF
many,TRBJ2-3,TRBV29-1,SVPPRQGAKDTQY
-,TRBJ1-1,TRBV3-1,ASSQAPGNTEAF
few,TRBJ2-3,TRBV10-3,AIRGEEFGTDTQY
many,TRBJ2-3,TRBV7-9,ASSGYVTAGGPSDTQY
many,TRBJ2-5,TRBV5-5,ASSLESVRGLETQY
few,TRBJ2-3,TRBV18,ASSPPTASGTDTQY
few,TRBJ2-1,TRBV20-1,SAFSGRGYNEQF
many,TRBJ2-5,TRBV29-1,SAGTSGNVGETQY
many,TRBJ2-1,TRBV7-8,ASSQGRGAYNEQF
few,TRBJ1-5,TRBV2,ASRARDRFL
many,TRBJ2-7,TRBV5-4,ASSLAGGGQATYEQY
few,TRBJ2-1,TRBV4-1,ASSLRTSGSNNEQF
few,TRBJ2-3,TRBV3-1,ASSLGLAGGPSSTDTQY
many,TRBJ2-5,TRBV3-1,ASSRNFGTRETQY